A selection of T cell receptor beta chains follows, all from one sample in a study of OX40 agonist ivuxolimab in advanced cancers. Some clones are missing from TCRdb's copy, which holds only in-frame ones; the method was immunoSEQ multiplex PCR. The sample includes approximately 32,000 clones, roughly nine tenths of them seen just once. Sample: CD4+ or CD8+ T cells sorted from blood, taken in a trial of the OX40 agonist ivuxolimab. The origin of the receptors is an adult with an advanced solid tumor such as melanoma, head and neck, liver or kidney cancer. Both conserved end residues are part of each CDR3. Each record gives: clone size, J gene, CDR3 length, V gene, D gene, CDR3 DNA, CDR3 protein. The D gene is left open where the match is weak. The size entry is marked missing in some rows and otherwise reads once, few, many or a size class.

few	TRBJ1-1	15	TRBV6-6	TRBD1	TGTGCCAGCAGTGGGACAGGTAAGACCGGCACTGAAGCTTTCTTT	CASSGTGKTGTEAFF
-	TRBJ1-6	16	TRBV11-2	TRBD1	TGTGCCAGCAGCCGGGCCGGGACAGGGAATAATTCACCCCTCCACTTT	CASSRAGTGNNSPLHF
-	TRBJ2-5	13	TRBV25-1	-	TGTGCCAGCCGCACCGGGGGTTTGGAGACCCAGTACTTC	CASRTGGLETQYF
once	TRBJ2-7	14	TRBV9	-	TGTGCCAGCAGCGTAGCCGTGGGGGCTTACGAGCAGTACTTC	CASSVAVGAYEQYF
-	TRBJ2-1	15	TRBV19	-	TGTGCCAGTAGCACCCTTTCGGAGTCCAACAATGAGCAGTTCTTC	CASSTLSESNNEQFF
-	TRBJ1-1	15	TRBV19	-	TGTGCCAGTAGTATAGGGGGCCGGATGAGCACTGAAGCTTTCTTT	CASSIGGRMSTEAFF
-	TRBJ1-4	14	TRBV6-6	-	TGTGCCAGCAGTTACGGAGTGGGGAGTGAAAAACTGTTTTTT	CASSYGVGSEKLFF
-	TRBJ2-2	16	TRBV7-3	TRBD2	TGTGCCAGCAGCCCCGGACTAGCGGGAAACACCGGGGAGCTGTTTTTT	CASSPGLAGNTGELFF
-	TRBJ1-1	13	TRBV19	-	TGTGCCAGTAGTATAGGGAGGGATACTGAAGCTTTCTTT	CASSIGRDTEAFF
-	TRBJ1-1	18	TRBV5-6	TRBD1	TGTGCCAGCAGCTCCATCACCCCGGGACAGGGGACGAACACTGAAGCTTTCTTT	CASSSITPGQGTNTEAFF
once	TRBJ1-1	15	TRBV7-2	-	TGTGCCAGCAGCTTAGGACCGGGGGCGCACACTGAAGCTTTCTTT	CASSLGPGAHTEAFF
-	TRBJ1-4	15	TRBV9	-	TGTGCCAGCAGCGTAGAAGGCCGGCCCGATGAAAAACTGTTTTTT	CASSVEGRPDEKLFF
-	TRBJ2-7	16	TRBV14	TRBD1	TGTGCCAGCAGCCAGTGGGGGACAGGGGGACTCTACGAGCAGTACTTC	CASSQWGTGGLYEQYF
-	TRBJ2-1	14	TRBV6-1	-	TGTGCCAGCAGTGATCTAACTAGGGTGAATGAGCAGTTCTTC	CASSDLTRVNEQFF
-	TRBJ1-1	12	TRBV29-1	-	TGCAGCGTTGTTGCGGAGAACACTGAAGCTTTCTTT	CSVVAENTEAFF
-	TRBJ2-6	17	TRBV12-5	-	TGTGCTAGTGGTCTTAGCGCAGGACAAAGTCGGGCCAACGTCCTGACTTTC	CASGLSAGQSRANVLTF
-	TRBJ1-5	17	TRBV28	-	TGTGCCAGCAGTCCCCTCGGGCCTAAACAGGAGGATCAGCCCCAGCATTTT	CASSPLGPKQEDQPQHF
-	TRBJ2-7	14	TRBV6-5	TRBD2	TGTGCCAGCAGTACAACCGGGACTAACTACGAGCAGTACTTC	CASSTTGTNYEQYF
-	TRBJ2-7	15	TRBV27	TRBD1	TGTGCCAGCAGTTCATTGGGACAGACCTACTACGAGCAGTACTTC	CASSSLGQTYYEQYF
-	TRBJ2-7	15	TRBV10-3	-	TGTGCCATCAGTGAGTCGGGGGGCATCTCCTACGAGCAGTACTTC	CAISESGGISYEQYF
-	TRBJ2-7	14	TRBV2	-	TGTGCCAGCAGCGATTGGGACGGCACCTACGAGCAGTACTTC	CASSDWDGTYEQYF
-	TRBJ2-1	14	TRBV27	-	TGTGCCAGCAGATTTGACAGCTCCTACAATGAGCAGTTCTTC	CASRFDSSYNEQFF
-	TRBJ2-7	16	TRBV7-9	-	TGTGCCAGCAGCCCGCCCCGGGGACCTACAGCCTACGAGCAGTACTTC	CASSPPRGPTAYEQYF
-	TRBJ2-3	16	TRBV28	TRBD1	TGTGCCAGCAGTTTGCGGACAGGGGTAAGGGCAGATACGCAGTATTTT	CASSLRTGVRADTQYF
-	TRBJ2-7	13	TRBV4-2	-	TGTGCCAGCAGCCAAGGCTCGAGCTACGAGCAGTACTTC	CASSQGSSYEQYF
-	TRBJ2-1	10	TRBV29-1	-	TGCAGCGTTGAGAACAATGAGCAGTTCTTC	CSVENNEQFF
medium-sized	TRBJ2-7	14	TRBV27	-	TGTGCCAGCAGCTCCTCCGGGATGTACTACGAGCAGTACTTC	CASSSSGMYYEQYF
-	TRBJ1-2	18	TRBV10-1	TRBD1	TGCGCCAGCAGATGTAAGAGGGACAGGACAAAATTCAACTATGGCTACACCTTC	CASRCKRDRTKFNYGYTF
-	TRBJ1-5	14	TRBV18	-	TGTGCCAGCTCACCAGAAGGGGGGCTTGAGCCCCAGCATTTT	CASSPEGGLEPQHF
-	TRBJ2-7	15	TRBV27	TRBD2	TGTGCCAGCAGTTATACTAGCGGGACCTCCTACGAGCAGTACTTC	CASSYTSGTSYEQYF
once	TRBJ2-1	13	TRBV5-4	-	TGTGCCAGCAGCGGGGACCGGCCCAGGGAGCAGTTCTTC	CASSGDRPREQFF